These 25 T cell receptor beta chains came from one sample sequenced in a study of T-cell reconstitution after alpha-beta-depleted transplantation in children. It was with unique molecular identifiers that the TCRbeta library was prepared. From the PCR reads, TCRdb called clonotypes with MiXCR, one entry per CDR3 protein. The top ten hold approximately 2.4% of the sample, which has 240,000 or so distinct CDR3 sequences, around 13% seen once. This sample comprised PBMCs from the stem cell graft donor, obtained from the stem cell graft. The receptors derive from a human donor who donated a stem cell graft to a child with acute lymphoblastic leukemia.

V gene TRBV13 combines with J gene TRBJ2-1, with 7 bases aligning to TRBD2. There are 17 residues in the CDR3. V shed 5 bases and J 0 bases; nucleotides not matched to a gene: 10. Germline assignment: CDR1 PRHDT and CDR2 FYEKMQ (reference sequence). The CDR3 DNA is TGTGCCAGCAGCCTTTCGGGGGGTCCAATCTCCTACAATGAGCAGTTCTTC. This encodes CASSLSGGPISYNEQFF.

This clonotype was found a few times. The chain links TRBV30 to TRBJ1-1; 7 bases agree with TRBD1. J lost 6 bases, V lost 8 bases, and 12 bases had no gene match. CDR3 size: 13 residues. The germline CDR1 and CDR2 sequences are GTSNPN and SVGIG (reference sequence). As DNA, the CDR3 is TGTGCCCTGCGATCCCAGGGGGTTGCTGAAGCTTTCTTT. It encodes CALRSQGVAEAFF.

This rearrangement joins TRBV7-2 to TRBJ1-2; 8 bases match TRBD1. The CDR3 has 16 residues. Germline V gene sequence: CDR1 SGHTA, CDR2 FQGNSA. V was pared by 5 bases and J by 4 bases, with 12 bases of the junction left unmatched. The CDR3 protein is CASSPQSAGGPYGYTF. As DNA, the CDR3 is TGTGCCAGCAGCCCTCAAAGCGCAGGGGGCCCCTATGGCTACACCTTC.

Many counts were recorded for this clonotype. This rearrangement joins TRBV20-1 to TRBJ2-3; the D gene is possibly TRBD2 (5 bases). This CDR3 is built from 13 residues. V lost 2 bases and J 1 base, leaving 7 bases between the germline ends. Germline CDR1 reads DFQATT; CDR2 reads SNEGSKA (reference sequence). CDR3 bases: TGCAGTGCTAGAACGCGGGGCACAGATACGCAGTATTTT. Amino acids: CSARTRGTDTQYF.

Regarding this clonotype: A much larger clone differs by one base, so this may be a read error. V gene TRBV29-1 combines with J gene TRBJ2-7; 9 positions agree with TRBD1. Germline values: CDR1 SQVTM, CDR2 ANQGSEA. The CDR3 runs to 14 residues. CDR3 amino acids: CSVEYRGQSYEQNF. DNA of the CDR3: TGCAGCGTTGAATACAGGGGGCAGAGTTACGAGCAGAACTTC.

The sample holds a few counts of this clonotype. The rearrangement joins TRBV12-3 or TRBV12-4 to TRBJ2-7; D is possibly TRBD1 (5 bases). Trimming left V 5 bases short and J 3 bases short, with 17 bases between. The CDR3 covers 15 residues. CDR3: CASSHPHHGHYEQYF. In DNA form, the CDR3 reads TGTGCCAGCAGTCACCCCCACCACGGACACTACGAGCAGTACTTC.

Note on this clonotype: A read error may explain this, as a much larger clone is one base away. The chain has TRBV7-6 and TRBJ1-1; D uncertain. The CDR3 sequence is 13 residues long. The germline gives CDR1 SGHVS, CDR2 FNYEAQ. V lost 2 bases and J 5 bases, leaving 9 bases between the germline ends. As DNA, the CDR3 is TGTGCCAGCAGCTTAAAGACGAGTACTGAAGCTTTCTTT. Its translation is CASSLKTSTEAFF.

This clonotype showed up many times. The junction departs from the called germline gene at one end, perhaps through a read error. The V gene is TRBV7-7, the J gene TRBJ2-1; no clear D. There are 14 residues in the CDR3. Germline loops: CDR1 SSHAT, CDR2 FNYEAQ (reference sequence). For the CDR3, the DNA is TGTGCTAGCAGTCCAAAGGTCAGCCACAATGAGCAGTTCTTC. It specifies CASSPKVSHNEQFF.

This clonotype was seen more than once but under ten times. The CDR3 DNA sequence: TGTGCCATCAGTGAAGTTGGGGATGGCTACACCTTC. This gives the protein CAISEVGDGYTF. The chain couples TRBV10-3 to TRBJ1-2, with D hard to call. The ends were cut back, 3 bases at V and 6 bases at J, with 8 bases in the middle. This CDR3 is built from 12 residues. Germline V gene data show CDR1 as ENHRY and CDR2 as SYGVKD.

This clonotype was recorded many times. For the CDR3, the DNA is TGTGCCAGCAGCTTATTTGGAGGGGCCGAGATGAACACTGAAGCTTTCTTT. This translates into CASSLFGGAEMNTEAFF. The rearrangement links TRBV13 to TRBJ1-1, with D perhaps matching TRBD1 (5 bases). The CDR3 has 17 amino acids. The V and J ends lost 2 bases and 0 bases respectively, with 16 bases between them. Germline V CDR1 and CDR2: PRHDT, FYEKMQ (reference sequence).

The table lists this clonotype with many counts. The chain carries TRBV5-1 and TRBJ1-2; D remains ambiguous. CDR1 and CDR2 from the germline V gene are SGHRS and YFSETQ. V was pared by 0 bases and J by 4 bases, with 7 bases between. The CDR3 has 13 residues. The DNA for the CDR3 is TGCGCCAGCAGCTTGGACCAGGCCTATGGCTACACCTTC. Amino acid sequence: CASSLDQAYGYTF.

The gene calls are TRBV15 and TRBJ1-1; 8 bases are shared with TRBD1. The V and J ends lost 1 base and 11 bases, in that order; junction bases with no gene match: 12. Looked up from germline, CDR1 is LNHNV and CDR2 is YYDKDF (reference sequence). CDR3 length: 15 amino acids. The CDR3 region has the DNA TGTGCCACCAGCAGAGGTGGCAGGGGGCTCTTTGCGGCTTTCTTT. This encodes CATSRGGRGLFAAFF.

This clonotype was seen many times. The genes are TRBV12-5 and TRBJ1-3; D ambiguous. CDR1 and CDR2 from the germline V gene are LGHNT and FRNRAP. V was clipped by 7 bases and J by 4 bases, with 5 bases between them. This CDR3 spans 11 amino acids. The CDR3 reads CASAGGNTIYF. The CDR3 DNA reads TGTGCTAGTGCAGGAGGAAACACCATATATTTT.

This clonotype was seen many times. This chain links TRBV29-1 with TRBJ2-1; TRBD2 matches 7 bases. The V gene end was trimmed by 1 base and the J gene end by 5 bases; junction bases not matched to a gene: 8. Germline V gene sequence: CDR1 SQVTM, CDR2 ANQGSEA. The length of the CDR3 is 15 residues. CDR3 nucleotides: TGCAGCGTTGAAGTACGAGGGAGGGAGGACAATGAGCAGTTCTTC. This gives the protein CSVEVRGREDNEQFF.

Points on this clonotype: Since a much larger clone is just one base distant, this may be a read error. The chain carries TRBV6-1 and TRBJ2-2, with TRBD1 identical over 7 bases. Germline CDR1 and CDR2: MNHNS and SASEGT. The length of the CDR3 is 16 residues. This CDR3 reads CASSRLMTGNTGEPFF. The CDR3 DNA is TGTGCCAGCAGTAGACTAATGACAGGGAACACCGGGGAGCCGTTTTTT.

This clonotype was counted ten times or more. The chain links TRBV20-1 to TRBJ2-1, with D perhaps matching TRBD1 (7 bases). V was trimmed by 4 bases and J by 3 bases, leaving 22 bases between them. The CDR3 runs 17 residues. Looked up from germline, CDR1 is DFQATT and CDR2 is SNEGSKA (reference sequence). The CDR3 sequence is CSAMRGRLVTLYNEQFF. CDR3 nucleotides: TGCAGTGCTATGAGGGGGCGACTAGTGACTCTCTACAATGAGCAGTTCTTC.

The rearrangement joins TRBV5-1 to TRBJ2-7, with 11 bases lining up with TRBD2. The V segment lost 4 bases and the J segment 7 bases; nucleotides outside the gene matches: 13. The germline gives CDR1 SGHRS, CDR2 YFSETQ. CDR3 size: 16 residues. CDR3 nucleotides: TGCGCCAGCAGCCCTAAGTTACTAGCGGGAGTTTGGGAGCAGTACTTC. It codes for CASSPKLLAGVWEQYF.

In this sample, this clonotype turned up many times. The V and J genes are TRBV5-1 and TRBJ2-3; D may be TRBD1 or TRBD2 (5 bases each). The CDR3 covers 16 residues. Trimming pared 3 bases from V and 3 bases from J, leaving 17 bases between. Germline lookup yields CDR1 SGHRS and CDR2 YFSETQ. The CDR3 bases are TGCGCCAGCAGCTCGTTCGGGGCGGCCGGTACAGATACGCAGTATTTT. Translated, it gives CASSSFGAAGTDTQYF.

This clonotype was seen at least ten times. This chain connects TRBV28 to TRBJ2-5; 7 positions agree with TRBD1. The CDR3 is 17 residues long. CDR1 MDHEN and CDR2 SYDVKM come from the germline V gene. V lost 3 bases and J lost 8; bases outside the gene matches: 18. The CDR3 DNA reads as TGTGCCAGCAGTTTTAGGGGGTATGGACGGGCAGGGGGTACCCAGTACTTC. Its protein is CASSFRGYGRAGGTQYF.

This clonotype was recorded at least ten times. The gene calls are TRBV5-1 and TRBJ1-1; D is uncertain. The CDR3 is 15 residues long. The ends were cut back, 2 bases at V and 1 base at J, with 12 bases in the middle. The germline V gene has CDR1 SGHRS and CDR2 YFSETQ. For the CDR3, the DNA is TGCGCCAGCAGCTTTAATCCGGGCCAGAACACTGAAGCTTTCTTT. Encoded protein: CASSFNPGQNTEAFF.

This clonotype was counted many times. The chain joins TRBV27 to TRBJ1-1; 8 nucleotides agree with TRBD1. This CDR3 is 14 amino acids long. From germline, CDR1 is MNHEY and CDR2 SMNVEV (reference sequence). Germline trimming cut 3 bases from V and 5 bases from J; bases unmatched to any gene: 5. CDR3 in amino acids: CASSFGRGRTEAFF. CDR3 nucleotide sequence: TGTGCCAGCAGTTTTGGCAGGGGGCGTACTGAAGCTTTCTTT.

This clonotype appeared once. This may be a read error, as it is one base from a much larger clone. The gene calls are TRBV29-1 and TRBJ1-1; TRBD1 matches at 8 bases. J lost 4 bases, V lost 4 bases, and 2 bases had no gene match. The CDR3 runs 12 residues. Germline assignment: CDR1 SQVTM and CDR2 ANQGSEA. CDR3 nucleotides: TGCAGCGTTGCCACAGGGGGCACTGAAGCTTTCTTT. This translates into CSVATGGTEAFF.

Many counts were recorded for this clonotype. The chain has TRBV7-8 and TRBJ1-2, with no clear D. The germline V gene encodes CDR1 SGHVS and CDR2 FQNEAQ. V was trimmed by 0 bases and J by 6 bases, leaving 5 bases between them. The CDR3 consists of 12 residues. In nucleotides, the CDR3 is TGTGCCAGCAGCTTAGCTGGTGATGGCTACACCTTC. Translation: CASSLAGDGYTF.

This clonotype showed up many times. V usage is TRBV7-6 and J usage is TRBJ1-6; D unclear. The CDR3 has 16 residues. Germline CDR1 SGHVS, CDR2 FNYEAQ. V lost 3 bases, J lost 0 bases, and 9 bases lay in between. CDR3 loop: CASSFYSSSYNSPLHF. CDR3 sequence (DNA): TGTGCCAGCAGCTTTTACAGTAGCTCCTATAATTCACCCCTCCACTTT.

This clonotype was observed many times. The V call is TRBV7-9, the J call TRBJ2-5; 7 nucleotides align to TRBD1. Germline CDR1 is SEHNR and CDR2 is FQNEAQ (reference sequence). The CDR3 runs 14 residues. V lost 5 bases, J lost 1 base, and 4 bases stayed unmatched. CDR3 sequence (DNA): TGTGCCAGCAGCCCTACAGGGGCCCAAGAGACCCAGTACTTC. Translated, it gives CASSPTGAQETQYF.